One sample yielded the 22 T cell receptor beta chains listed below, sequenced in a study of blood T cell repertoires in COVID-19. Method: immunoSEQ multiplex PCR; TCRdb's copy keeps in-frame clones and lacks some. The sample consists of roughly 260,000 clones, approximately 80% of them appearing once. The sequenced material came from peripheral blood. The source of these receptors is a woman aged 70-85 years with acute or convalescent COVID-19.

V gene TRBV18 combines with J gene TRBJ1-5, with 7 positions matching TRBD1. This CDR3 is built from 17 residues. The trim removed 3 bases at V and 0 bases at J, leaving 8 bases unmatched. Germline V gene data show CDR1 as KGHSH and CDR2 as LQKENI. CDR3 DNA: TGTGCCAGCTCACCCTCGACCGGGACAGTTAGCAATCAGCCCCAGCATTTT. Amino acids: CASSPSTGTVSNQPQHF.

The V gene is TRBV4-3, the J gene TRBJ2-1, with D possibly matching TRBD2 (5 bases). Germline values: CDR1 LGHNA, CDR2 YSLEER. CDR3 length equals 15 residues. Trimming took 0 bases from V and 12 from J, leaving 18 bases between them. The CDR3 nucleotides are TGCGCCAGCAGCCAAGATCTGGACTCCCCAAATTGGCAGTTCTTC. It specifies CASSQDLDSPNWQFF.

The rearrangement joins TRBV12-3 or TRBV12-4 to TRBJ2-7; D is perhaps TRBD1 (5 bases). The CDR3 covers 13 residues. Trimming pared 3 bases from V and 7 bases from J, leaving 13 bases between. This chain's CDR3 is CASSFGHPQEQYF. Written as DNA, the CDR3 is TGTGCCAGCAGTTTCGGACATCCTCAAGAGCAGTACTTC.

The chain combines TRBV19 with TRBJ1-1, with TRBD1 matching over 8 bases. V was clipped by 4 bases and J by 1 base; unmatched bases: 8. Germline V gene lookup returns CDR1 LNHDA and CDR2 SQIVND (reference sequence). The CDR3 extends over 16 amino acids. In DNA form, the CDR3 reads TGTGCCAGTAGTACGCAGGGACAGGTCCAGAACACTGAAGCTTTCTTT. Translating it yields CASSTQGQVQNTEAFF.

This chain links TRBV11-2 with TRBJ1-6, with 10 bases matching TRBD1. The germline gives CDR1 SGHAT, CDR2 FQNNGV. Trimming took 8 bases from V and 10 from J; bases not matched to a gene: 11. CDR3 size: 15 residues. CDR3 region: CASGRGQGKGSPLHF. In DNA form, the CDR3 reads TGTGCCAGCGGGCGGGGACAGGGGAAAGGGTCACCCCTCCACTTT.

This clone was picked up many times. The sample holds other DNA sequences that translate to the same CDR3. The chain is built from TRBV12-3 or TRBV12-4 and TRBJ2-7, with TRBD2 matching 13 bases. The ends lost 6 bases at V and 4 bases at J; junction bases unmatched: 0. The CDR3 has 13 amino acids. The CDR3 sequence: CASRLAGGYEQYF. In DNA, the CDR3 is TGTGCCAGCAGACTAGCGGGGGGGTACGAGCAGTACTTC.

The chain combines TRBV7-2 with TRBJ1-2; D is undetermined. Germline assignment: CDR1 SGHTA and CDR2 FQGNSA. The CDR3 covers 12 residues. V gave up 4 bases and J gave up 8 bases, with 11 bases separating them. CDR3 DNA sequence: TGTGCCAGCAGCTCAGGACTCCCCGGCTACACCTTC. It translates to CASSSGLPGYTF.

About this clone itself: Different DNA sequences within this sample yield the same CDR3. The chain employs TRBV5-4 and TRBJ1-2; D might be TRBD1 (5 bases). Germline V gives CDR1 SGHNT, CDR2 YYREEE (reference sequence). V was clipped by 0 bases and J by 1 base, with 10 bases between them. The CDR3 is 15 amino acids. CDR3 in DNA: TGTGCCAGCAGCTTGGAGGGCAGGGTTAACTATGGCTACACCTTC. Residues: CASSLEGRVNYGYTF.

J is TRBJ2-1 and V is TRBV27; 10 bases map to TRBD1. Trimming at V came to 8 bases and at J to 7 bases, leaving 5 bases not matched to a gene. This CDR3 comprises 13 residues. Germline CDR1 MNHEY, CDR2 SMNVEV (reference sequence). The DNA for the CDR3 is TGTGCCAGCCGGGACAGGGGTTGGAATGAGCAGTTCTTC. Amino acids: CASRDRGWNEQFF.

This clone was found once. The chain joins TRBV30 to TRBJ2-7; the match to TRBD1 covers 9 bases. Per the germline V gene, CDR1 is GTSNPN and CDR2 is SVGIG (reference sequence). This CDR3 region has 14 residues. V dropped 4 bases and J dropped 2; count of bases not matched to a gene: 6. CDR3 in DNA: TGTGCCTGGACACTTGGGACAGGGACCTACGAGCAGTACTTC. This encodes CAWTLGTGTYEQYF.

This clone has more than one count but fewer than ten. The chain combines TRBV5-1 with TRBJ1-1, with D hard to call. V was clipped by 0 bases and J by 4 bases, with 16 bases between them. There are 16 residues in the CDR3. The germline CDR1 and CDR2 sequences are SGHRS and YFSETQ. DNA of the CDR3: TGCGCCAGCAGCTTGGGTCAACCGGGTCCGGGCACTGAAGCTTTCTTT. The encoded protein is CASSLGQPGPGTEAFF.

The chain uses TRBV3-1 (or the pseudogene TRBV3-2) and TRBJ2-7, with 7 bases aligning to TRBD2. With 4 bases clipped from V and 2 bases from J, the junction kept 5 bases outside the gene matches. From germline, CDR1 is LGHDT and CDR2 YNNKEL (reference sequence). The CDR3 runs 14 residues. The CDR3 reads CASSLREGAYEQYF. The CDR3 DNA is TGTGCCAGCAGCCTCAGGGAGGGTGCCTACGAGCAGTACTTC.

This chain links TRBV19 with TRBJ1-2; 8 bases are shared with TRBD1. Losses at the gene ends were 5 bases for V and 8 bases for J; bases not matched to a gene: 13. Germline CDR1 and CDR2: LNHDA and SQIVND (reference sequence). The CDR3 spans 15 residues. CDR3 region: CASSSARTGRTGYTF. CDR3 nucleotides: TGTGCCAGTAGTTCGGCCCGGACAGGGCGAACAGGCTACACCTTC.

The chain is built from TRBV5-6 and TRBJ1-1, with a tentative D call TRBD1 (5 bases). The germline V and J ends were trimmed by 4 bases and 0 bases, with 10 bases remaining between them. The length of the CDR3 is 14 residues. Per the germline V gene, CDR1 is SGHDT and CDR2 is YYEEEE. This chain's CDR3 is CASSKTALNTEAFF. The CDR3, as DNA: TGTGCCAGCAGCAAGACAGCCTTGAACACTGAAGCTTTCTTT.

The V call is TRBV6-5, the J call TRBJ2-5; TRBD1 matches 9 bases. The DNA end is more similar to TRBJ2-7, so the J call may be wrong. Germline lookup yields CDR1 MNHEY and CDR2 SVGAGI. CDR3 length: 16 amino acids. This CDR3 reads CASSYSPDRGSYEQYF. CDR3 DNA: TGTGCCAGCAGTTACTCCCCGGACAGGGGTTCGTACGAGCAGTACTTC.

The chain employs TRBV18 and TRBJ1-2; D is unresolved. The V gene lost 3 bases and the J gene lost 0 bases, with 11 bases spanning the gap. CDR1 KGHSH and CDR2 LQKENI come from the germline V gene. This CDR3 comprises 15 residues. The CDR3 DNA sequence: TGTGCCAGCTCACCGCAAAGATACTCTAACTATGGCTACACCTTC. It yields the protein CASSPQRYSNYGYTF.

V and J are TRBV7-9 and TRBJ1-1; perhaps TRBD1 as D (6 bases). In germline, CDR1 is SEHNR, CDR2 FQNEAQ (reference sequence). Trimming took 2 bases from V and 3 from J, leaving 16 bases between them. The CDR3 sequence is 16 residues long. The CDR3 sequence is CASSLWAGGLDTEAFF. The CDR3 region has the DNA TGTGCCAGCAGCTTATGGGCGGGGGGGCTGGACACTGAAGCTTTCTTT.

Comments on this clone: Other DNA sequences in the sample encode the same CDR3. The CDR3 coding sequence is TGTGCCAGCAGTGTCCAGGGAAACACTGAAGCTTTCTTT. Its protein product is CASSVQGNTEAFF. This chain links TRBV25-1 with TRBJ1-1, with D perhaps matching TRBD1 (5 bases). V lost 4 bases to trimming and J lost 2 bases, with 8 bases between them. CDR1 is MGHDK and CDR2 is SYGVNS in the germline V gene. The length of the CDR3 is 13 residues.

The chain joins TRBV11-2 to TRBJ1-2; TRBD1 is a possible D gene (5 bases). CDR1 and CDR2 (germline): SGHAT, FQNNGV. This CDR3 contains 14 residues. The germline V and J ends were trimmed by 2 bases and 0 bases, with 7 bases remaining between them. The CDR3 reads CASSLYRSNYGYTF. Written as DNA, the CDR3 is TGTGCCAGCAGCTTATACAGGTCTAACTATGGCTACACCTTC.

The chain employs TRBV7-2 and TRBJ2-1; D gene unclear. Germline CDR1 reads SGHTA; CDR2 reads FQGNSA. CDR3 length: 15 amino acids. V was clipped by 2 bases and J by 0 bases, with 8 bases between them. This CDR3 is CASSLQRSSYNEQFF. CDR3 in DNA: TGTGCCAGCAGCTTACAAAGGAGCTCCTACAATGAGCAGTTCTTC.

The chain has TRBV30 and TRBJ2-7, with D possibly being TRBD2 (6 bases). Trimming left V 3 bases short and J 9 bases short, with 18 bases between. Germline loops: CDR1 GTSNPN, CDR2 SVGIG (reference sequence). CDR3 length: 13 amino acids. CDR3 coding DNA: TGTGCCTGGAGCGCTATTGCGGGGAGTGGGCAGTACTTC. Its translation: CAWSAIAGSGQYF.

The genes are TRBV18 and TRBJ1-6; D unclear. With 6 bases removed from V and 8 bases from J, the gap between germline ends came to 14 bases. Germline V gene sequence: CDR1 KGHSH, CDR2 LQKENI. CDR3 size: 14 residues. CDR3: CASSPTIADSPLHF. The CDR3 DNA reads TGTGCCAGCTCGCCGACCATAGCGGATTCACCCCTCCACTTT. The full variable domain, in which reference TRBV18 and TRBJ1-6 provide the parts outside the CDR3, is NAGVMQNPRHLVRRRGQEARLRCSPMKGHSHVYWYRQLPEEGLKFMVYLQKENIIDESGMPKERFSAEFPKEGPSILRIQQVVRGDSAAYFCASSPTIADSPLHFGNGTRLTVT.